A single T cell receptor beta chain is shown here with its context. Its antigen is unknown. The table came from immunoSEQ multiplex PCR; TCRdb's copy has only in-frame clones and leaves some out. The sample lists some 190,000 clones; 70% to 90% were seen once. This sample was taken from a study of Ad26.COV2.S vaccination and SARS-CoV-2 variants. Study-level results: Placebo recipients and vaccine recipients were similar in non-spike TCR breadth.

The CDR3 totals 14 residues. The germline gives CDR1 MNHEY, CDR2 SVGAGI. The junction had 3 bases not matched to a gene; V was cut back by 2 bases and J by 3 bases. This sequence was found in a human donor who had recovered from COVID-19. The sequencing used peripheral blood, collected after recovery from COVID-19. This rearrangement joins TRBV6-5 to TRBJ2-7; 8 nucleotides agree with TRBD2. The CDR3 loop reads CASSYGTSIYEQYF. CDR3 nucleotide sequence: TGTGCCAGCAGTTACGGGACTAGTATCTACGAGCAGTACTTC.